A single sample is the source of the 6 T cell receptor beta chains below, sequenced in a study of memory CD4+ T cells and cytomegalovirus serostatus. Assay: immunoSEQ multiplex PCR; the TCRdb copy retains only in-frame clones and omits some. The table records some 52,000 clones, around 76% of them present only once. Single viable CD3+CD4+CD8-CD45RO+ cells were sorted as the memory CD4+ T cells. Sequenced: memory CD4+ T cells from blood. These receptor sequences come from an adult in good health and CMV-seronegative.

The genes are TRBV6-5 and TRBJ2-2, with D hard to call. The CDR3 contains 13 residues. Trimming removed 6 bases from V and 6 bases from J, with 11 bases in between. The V gene's germline CDR1 is MNHEY and CDR2 SVGAGI. CDR3 nucleotides: TGTGCCAGCAGAAGTCCGTACTCCGGGGAGCTGTTTTTT. It specifies CASRSPYSGELFF.

The chain recombines TRBV28 with TRBJ2-4; weak D call: TRBD2 (5 bases). This CDR3 has 15 residues. The germline V and J ends were trimmed by 8 bases and 0 bases, with 14 bases remaining between them. The V gene's germline CDR1 is MDHEN and CDR2 SYDVKM. CDR3 sequence: CASSHRGLAKNIQYF. The CDR3 bases are TGTGCCAGCTCCCATCGGGGTTTAGCCAAAAACATTCAGTACTTC.

The chain combines TRBV28 with TRBJ1-2; D remains unclear. This CDR3 is 16 amino acids long. Trimming took 6 bases from V and 3 from J, leaving 20 bases between them. Germline assignment: CDR1 MDHEN and CDR2 SYDVKM. Here the CDR3 reads CASSGAVGRDDYGYTF. CDR3 DNA: TGTGCCAGCAGCGGTGCGGTAGGCCGAGATGACTATGGCTACACCTTC.

V and J are TRBV28 and TRBJ2-5, with D possibly TRBD1 on 5 matching bases. The CDR3 is made up of 14 amino acids. Trimming took off 3 bases at V and 3 bases at J, with 11 bases between the two ends. Germline CDR1 and CDR2: MDHEN and SYDVKM. CDR3 region: CASSFAAREETQYF. The CDR3 DNA sequence: TGTGCCAGCAGTTTTGCGGCCAGGGAAGAGACCCAGTACTTC.

V and J are TRBV19 and TRBJ2-2; D not resolved. V lost 5 bases, J lost 5 bases, and 6 bases lay in between. Germline values: CDR1 LNHDA, CDR2 SQIVND (reference sequence). This CDR3 region has 12 residues. The CDR3 sequence is CASSQLTGELFF. Here the CDR3 DNA reads TGTGCCAGTAGTCAATTAACCGGGGAGCTGTTTTTT.

V is TRBV2 and J is TRBJ2-3; a weak D match, TRBD2 (6 bases). Germline CDR1 is SNHLY and CDR2 is FYNNEI. Trimming stripped 7 bases from V and 2 bases from J, with 13 bases between. This CDR3 has 14 residues. CDR3 nucleotides: TGTGCCAGCAAACGATGGGACTCCACAGATACGCAGTATTTT. It codes for CASKRWDSTDTQYF.